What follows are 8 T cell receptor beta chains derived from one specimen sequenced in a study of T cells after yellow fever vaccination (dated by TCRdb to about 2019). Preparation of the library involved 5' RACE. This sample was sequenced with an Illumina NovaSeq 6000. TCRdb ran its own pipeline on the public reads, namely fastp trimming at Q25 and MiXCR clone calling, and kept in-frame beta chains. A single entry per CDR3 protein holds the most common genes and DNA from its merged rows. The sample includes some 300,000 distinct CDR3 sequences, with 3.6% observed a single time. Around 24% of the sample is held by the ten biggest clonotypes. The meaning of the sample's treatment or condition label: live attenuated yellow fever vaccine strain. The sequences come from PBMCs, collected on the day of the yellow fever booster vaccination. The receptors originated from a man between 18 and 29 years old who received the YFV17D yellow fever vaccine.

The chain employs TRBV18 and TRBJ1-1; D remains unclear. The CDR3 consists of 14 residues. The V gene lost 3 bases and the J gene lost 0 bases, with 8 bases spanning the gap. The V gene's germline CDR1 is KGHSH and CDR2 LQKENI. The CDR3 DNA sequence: TGTGCCAGCTCACCCTCCGGGGTGAACACTGAAGCTTTCTTT. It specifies CASSPSGVNTEAFF.

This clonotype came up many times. CDR3 coding DNA: TGTGCCAGCAGCTTGGGCGAGGCCAACTATGGCTACACCTTC. As protein: CASSLGEANYGYTF. The J gene is TRBJ1-2, the V gene TRBV5-5; D ambiguous. The CDR3 has 14 residues. The V gene lost 0 bases and the J gene lost 2 bases, with 8 bases spanning the gap. Germline CDR1 SGHKS, CDR2 YYEKEE (reference sequence).

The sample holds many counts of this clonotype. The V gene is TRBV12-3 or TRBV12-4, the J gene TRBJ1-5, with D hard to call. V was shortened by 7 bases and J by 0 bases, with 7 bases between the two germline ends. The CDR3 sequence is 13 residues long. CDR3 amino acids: CASTLNSNQPQHF. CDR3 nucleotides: TGTGCCAGCACCTTGAATAGCAATCAGCCCCAGCATTTT.

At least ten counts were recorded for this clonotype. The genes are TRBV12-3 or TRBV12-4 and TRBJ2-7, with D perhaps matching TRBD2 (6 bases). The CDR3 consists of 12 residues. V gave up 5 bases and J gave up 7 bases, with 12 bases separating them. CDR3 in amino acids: CASSPGLGEQYV. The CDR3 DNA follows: TGTGCCAGCAGTCCGGGACTCGGGGAGCAGTACGTC.

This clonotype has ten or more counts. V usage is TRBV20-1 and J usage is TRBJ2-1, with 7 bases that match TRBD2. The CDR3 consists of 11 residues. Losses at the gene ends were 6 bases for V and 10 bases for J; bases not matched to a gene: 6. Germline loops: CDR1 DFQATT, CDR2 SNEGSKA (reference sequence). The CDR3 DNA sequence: TGCAGTGCCCCAAGGCGGGAGGAGCAGTTCTTC. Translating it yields CSAPRREEQFF.

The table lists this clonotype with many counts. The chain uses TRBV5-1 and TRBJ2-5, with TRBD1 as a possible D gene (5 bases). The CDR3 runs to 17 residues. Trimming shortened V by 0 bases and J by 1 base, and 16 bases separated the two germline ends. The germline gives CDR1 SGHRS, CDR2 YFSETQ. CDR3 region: CASSLAAGPRAQETQYF. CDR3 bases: TGCGCCAGCAGCTTGGCCGCAGGGCCGCGAGCCCAAGAGACCCAGTACTTC.

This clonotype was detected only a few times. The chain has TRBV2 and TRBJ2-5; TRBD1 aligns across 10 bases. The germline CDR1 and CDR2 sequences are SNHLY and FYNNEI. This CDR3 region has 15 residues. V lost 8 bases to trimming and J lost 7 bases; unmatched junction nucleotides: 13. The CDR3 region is CASHNTDRGRGTQYF. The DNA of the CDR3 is TGTGCCAGCCATAATACCGACAGGGGGCGGGGGACCCAGTACTTC.

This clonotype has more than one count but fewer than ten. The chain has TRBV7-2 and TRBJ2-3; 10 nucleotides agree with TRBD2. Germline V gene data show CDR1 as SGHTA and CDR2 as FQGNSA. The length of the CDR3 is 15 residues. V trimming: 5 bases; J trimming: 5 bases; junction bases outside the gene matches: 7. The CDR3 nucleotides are TGTGCCAGCAGCCCCCCGGCTAGCGGGGGAGATACGCAGTATTTT. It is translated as CASSPPASGGDTQYF.